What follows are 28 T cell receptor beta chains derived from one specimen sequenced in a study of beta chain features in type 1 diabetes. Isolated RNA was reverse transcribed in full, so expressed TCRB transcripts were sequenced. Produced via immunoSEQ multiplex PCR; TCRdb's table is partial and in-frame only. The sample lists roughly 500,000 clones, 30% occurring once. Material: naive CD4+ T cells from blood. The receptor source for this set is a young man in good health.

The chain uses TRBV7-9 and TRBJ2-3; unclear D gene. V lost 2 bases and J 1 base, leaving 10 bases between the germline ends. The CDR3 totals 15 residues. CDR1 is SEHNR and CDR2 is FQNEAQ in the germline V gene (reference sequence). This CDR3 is CASSLRSDRTDTQYF. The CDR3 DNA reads TGTGCCAGCAGCTTACGAAGCGACCGCACAGATACGCAGTATTTT.

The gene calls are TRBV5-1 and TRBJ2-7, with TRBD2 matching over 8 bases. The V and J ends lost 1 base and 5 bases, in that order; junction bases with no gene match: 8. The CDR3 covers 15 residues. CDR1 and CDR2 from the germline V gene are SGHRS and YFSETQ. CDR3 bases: TGCGCCAGCAGCTTGTTCCAGCGGGAGTCGGACGAGCAGTACTTC. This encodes CASSLFQRESDEQYF.

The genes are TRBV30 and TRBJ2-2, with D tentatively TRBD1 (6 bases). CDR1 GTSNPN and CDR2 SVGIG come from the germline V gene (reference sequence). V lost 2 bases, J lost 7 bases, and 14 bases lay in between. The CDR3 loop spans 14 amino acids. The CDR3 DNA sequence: TGTGCCTGGAGTAGAACAGGGAAACGCGGGGAGCTGTTTTTT. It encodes CAWSRTGKRGELFF.

The CDR3 spells CAWATVSVAKNIQYF. The DNA of the CDR3 is TGTGCCTGGGCGACAGTCAGCGTAGCCAAAAACATTCAGTACTTC. V and J are TRBV30 and TRBJ2-4; TRBD1 is a possible D gene (5 bases). Germline V gene sequence: CDR1 GTSNPN, CDR2 SVGIG (reference sequence). This CDR3 is built from 15 residues. The V gene lost 5 bases and the J gene lost 0 bases, with 14 bases spanning the gap.

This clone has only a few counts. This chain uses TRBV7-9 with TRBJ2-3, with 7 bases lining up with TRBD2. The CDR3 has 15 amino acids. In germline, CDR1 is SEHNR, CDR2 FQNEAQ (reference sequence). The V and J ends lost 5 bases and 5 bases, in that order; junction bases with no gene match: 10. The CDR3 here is CASSDGEGTRDTQYF. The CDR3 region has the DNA TGTGCCAGCAGCGACGGGGAGGGCACTAGAGATACGCAGTATTTT. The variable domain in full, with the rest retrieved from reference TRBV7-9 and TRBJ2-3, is DTGVSQNPRHKITKRGQNVTFRCDPISEHNRLYWYRQTLGQGPEFLTYFQNEAQLEKSRLLSDRFSAERPKGSFSTLEIQRTEQGDSAMYLCASSDGEGTRDTQYFGPGTRLTVL.

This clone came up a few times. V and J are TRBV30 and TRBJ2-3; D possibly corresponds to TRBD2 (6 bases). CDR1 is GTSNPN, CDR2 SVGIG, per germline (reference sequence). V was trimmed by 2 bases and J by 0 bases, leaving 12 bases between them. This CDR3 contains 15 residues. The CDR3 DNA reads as TGTGCCTGGAGTCGGCTAGCGACTAGCACAGATACGCAGTATTTT. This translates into CAWSRLATSTDTQYF.

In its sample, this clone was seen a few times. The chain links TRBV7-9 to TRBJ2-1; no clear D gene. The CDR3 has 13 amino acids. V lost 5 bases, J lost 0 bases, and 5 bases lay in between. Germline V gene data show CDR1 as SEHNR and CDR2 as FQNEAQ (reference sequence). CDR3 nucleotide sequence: TGTGCCAGCAGCCATAGCTCCTACAATGAGCAGTTCTTC. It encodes CASSHSSYNEQFF.

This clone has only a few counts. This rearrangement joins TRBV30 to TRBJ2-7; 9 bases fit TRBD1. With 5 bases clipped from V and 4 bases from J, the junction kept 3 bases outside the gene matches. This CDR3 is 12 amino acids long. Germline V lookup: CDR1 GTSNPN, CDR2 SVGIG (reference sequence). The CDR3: CAWGQGWYEQYF. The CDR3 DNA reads TGTGCCTGGGGACAGGGGTGGTACGAGCAGTACTTC.

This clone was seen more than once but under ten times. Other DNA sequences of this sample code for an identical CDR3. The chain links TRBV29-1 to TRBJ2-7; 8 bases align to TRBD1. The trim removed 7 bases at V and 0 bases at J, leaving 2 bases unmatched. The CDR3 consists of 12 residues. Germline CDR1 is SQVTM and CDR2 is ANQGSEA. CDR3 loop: CSAGQGSYEQYF. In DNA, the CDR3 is TGCAGCGCCGGACAGGGCTCCTACGAGCAGTACTTC.

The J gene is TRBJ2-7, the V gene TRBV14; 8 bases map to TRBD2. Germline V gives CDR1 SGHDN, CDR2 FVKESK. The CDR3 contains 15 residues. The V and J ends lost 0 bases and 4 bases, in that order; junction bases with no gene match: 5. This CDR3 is CASSQEPAGAYEQYF. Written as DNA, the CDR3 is TGTGCCAGCAGCCAAGAACCAGCGGGAGCGTACGAGCAGTACTTC.

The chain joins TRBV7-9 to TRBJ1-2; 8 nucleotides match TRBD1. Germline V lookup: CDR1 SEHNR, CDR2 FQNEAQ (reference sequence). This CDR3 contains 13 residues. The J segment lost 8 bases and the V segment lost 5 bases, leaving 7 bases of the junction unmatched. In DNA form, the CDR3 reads TGTGCCAGCAGCCCCAGCGACAGGGGCGGCTACACCTTC. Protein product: CASSPSDRGGYTF.

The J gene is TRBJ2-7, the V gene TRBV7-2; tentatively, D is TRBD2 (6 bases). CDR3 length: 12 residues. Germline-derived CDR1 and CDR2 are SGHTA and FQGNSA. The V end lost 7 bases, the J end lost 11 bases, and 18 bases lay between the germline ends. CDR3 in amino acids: CASTGRAGIKYF. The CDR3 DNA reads TGTGCCAGCACGGGGAGAGCGGGTATTAAGTACTTC.

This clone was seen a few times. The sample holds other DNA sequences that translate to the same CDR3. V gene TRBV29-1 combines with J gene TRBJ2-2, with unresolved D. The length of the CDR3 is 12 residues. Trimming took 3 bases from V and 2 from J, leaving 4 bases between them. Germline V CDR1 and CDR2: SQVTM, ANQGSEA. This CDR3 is CSVDSNTGELFF. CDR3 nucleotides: TGCAGCGTTGATTCCAACACCGGGGAGCTGTTTTTT.

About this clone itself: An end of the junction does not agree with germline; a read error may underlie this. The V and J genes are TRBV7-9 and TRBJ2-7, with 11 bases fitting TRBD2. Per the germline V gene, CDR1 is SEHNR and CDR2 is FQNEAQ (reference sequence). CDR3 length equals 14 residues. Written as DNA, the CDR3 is TGTGCCAGCAGCGTAGCGGGAGGGAACTACGAGCAGTACTTC. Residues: CASSVAGGNYEQYF.

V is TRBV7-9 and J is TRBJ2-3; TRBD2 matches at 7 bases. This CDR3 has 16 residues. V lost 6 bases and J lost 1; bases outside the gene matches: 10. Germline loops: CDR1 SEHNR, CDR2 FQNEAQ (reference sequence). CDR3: CASSLQSGIRTDTQYF. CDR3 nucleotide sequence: TGTGCCAGCAGTCTACAAAGCGGGATACGCACAGATACGCAGTATTTT. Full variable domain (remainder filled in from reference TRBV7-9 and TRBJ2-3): DTGVSQNPRHKITKRGQNVTFRCDPISEHNRLYWYRQTLGQGPEFLTYFQNEAQLEKSRLLSDRFSAERPKGSFSTLEIQRTEQGDSAMYLCASSLQSGIRTDTQYFGPGTRLTVL.

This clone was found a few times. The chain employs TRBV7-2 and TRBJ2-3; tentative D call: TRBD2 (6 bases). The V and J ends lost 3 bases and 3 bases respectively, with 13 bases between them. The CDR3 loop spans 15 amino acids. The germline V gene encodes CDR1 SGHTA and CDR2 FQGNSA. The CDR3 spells CASSFGGVRTDTQYF. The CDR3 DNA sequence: TGTGCCAGCAGCTTCGGCGGGGTAAGAACAGATACGCAGTATTTT.

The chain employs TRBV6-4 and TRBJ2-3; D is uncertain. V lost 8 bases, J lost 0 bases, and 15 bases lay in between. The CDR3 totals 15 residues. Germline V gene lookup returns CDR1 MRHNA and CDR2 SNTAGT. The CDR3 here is CASAPDRTSTDTQYF. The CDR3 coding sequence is TGTGCCAGCGCACCCGACCGCACTAGCACAGATACGCAGTATTTT.

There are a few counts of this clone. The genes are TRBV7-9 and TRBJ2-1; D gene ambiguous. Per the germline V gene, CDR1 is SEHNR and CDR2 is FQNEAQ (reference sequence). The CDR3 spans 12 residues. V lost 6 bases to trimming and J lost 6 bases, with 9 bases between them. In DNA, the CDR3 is TGTGCCAGCAGAGTAGGCGCCAATGAGCAGTTCTTC. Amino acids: CASRVGANEQFF.

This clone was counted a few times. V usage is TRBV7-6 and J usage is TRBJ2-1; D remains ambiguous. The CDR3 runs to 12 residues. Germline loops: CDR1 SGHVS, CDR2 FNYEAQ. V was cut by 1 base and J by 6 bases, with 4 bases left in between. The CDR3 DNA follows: TGTGCCAGCAGCTTAGATGTCAATGAGCAGTTCTTC. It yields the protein CASSLDVNEQFF.

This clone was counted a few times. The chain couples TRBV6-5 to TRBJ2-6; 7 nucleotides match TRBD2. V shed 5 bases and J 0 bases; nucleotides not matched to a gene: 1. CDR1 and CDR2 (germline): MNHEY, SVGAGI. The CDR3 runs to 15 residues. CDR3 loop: CASSLAASGANVLTF. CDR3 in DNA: TGTGCCAGCAGTCTAGCGGCCTCTGGGGCCAACGTCCTGACTTTC.

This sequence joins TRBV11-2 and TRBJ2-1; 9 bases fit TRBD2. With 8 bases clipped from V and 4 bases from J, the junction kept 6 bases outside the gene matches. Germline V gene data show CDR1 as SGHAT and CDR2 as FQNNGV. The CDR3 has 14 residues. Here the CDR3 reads CASLTSGSYNEQFF. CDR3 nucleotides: TGTGCCAGCCTAACTAGCGGGTCTTACAATGAGCAGTTCTTC.

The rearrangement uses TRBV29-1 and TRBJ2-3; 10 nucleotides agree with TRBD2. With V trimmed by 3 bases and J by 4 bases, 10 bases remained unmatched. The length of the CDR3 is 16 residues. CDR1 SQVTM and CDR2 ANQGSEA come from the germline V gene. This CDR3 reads CSVEFLAGVGADTQYF. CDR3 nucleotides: TGCAGCGTTGAGTTTCTAGCGGGAGTCGGGGCAGATACGCAGTATTTT.

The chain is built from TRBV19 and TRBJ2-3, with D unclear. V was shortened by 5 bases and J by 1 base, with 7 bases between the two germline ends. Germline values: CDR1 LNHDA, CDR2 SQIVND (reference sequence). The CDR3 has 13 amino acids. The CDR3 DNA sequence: TGTGCCAGTAGTGGACGAGGCACAGATACGCAGTATTTT. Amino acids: CASSGRGTDTQYF.

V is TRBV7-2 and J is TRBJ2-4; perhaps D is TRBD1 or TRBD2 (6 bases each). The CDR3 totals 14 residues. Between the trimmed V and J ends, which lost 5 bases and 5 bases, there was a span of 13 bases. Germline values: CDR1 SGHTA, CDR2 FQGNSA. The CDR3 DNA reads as TGTGCCAGCAGCCCGTATGGGGGGCAAAACATTCAGTACTTC. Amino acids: CASSPYGGQNIQYF.

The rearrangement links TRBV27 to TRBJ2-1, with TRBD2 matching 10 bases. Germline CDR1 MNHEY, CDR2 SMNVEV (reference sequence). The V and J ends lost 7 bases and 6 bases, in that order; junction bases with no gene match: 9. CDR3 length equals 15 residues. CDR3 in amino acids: CASTSGSLLSNEQFF. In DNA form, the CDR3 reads TGTGCCAGCACTAGCGGGAGTTTATTAAGCAATGAGCAGTTCTTC.

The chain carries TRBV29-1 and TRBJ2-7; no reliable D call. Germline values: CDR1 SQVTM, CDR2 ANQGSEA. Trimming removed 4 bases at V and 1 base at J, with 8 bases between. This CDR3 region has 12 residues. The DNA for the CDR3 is TGCAGCGTTGCCCGAGCTTCCTACGAGCAGTACTTC. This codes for CSVARASYEQYF.

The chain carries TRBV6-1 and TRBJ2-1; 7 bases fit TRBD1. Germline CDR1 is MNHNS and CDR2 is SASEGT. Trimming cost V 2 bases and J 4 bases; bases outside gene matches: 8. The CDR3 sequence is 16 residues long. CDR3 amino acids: CASSEFGDRIYNEQFF. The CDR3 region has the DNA TGTGCCAGCAGTGAATTTGGGGACAGAATATACAATGAGCAGTTCTTC.

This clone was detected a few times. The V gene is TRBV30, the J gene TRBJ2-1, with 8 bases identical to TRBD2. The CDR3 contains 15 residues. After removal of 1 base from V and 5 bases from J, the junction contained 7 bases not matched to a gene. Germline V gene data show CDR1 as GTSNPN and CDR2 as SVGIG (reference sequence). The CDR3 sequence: CAWSAYSGSHNEQFF. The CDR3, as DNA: TGTGCCTGGAGTGCATACAGCGGGAGTCACAATGAGCAGTTCTTC.